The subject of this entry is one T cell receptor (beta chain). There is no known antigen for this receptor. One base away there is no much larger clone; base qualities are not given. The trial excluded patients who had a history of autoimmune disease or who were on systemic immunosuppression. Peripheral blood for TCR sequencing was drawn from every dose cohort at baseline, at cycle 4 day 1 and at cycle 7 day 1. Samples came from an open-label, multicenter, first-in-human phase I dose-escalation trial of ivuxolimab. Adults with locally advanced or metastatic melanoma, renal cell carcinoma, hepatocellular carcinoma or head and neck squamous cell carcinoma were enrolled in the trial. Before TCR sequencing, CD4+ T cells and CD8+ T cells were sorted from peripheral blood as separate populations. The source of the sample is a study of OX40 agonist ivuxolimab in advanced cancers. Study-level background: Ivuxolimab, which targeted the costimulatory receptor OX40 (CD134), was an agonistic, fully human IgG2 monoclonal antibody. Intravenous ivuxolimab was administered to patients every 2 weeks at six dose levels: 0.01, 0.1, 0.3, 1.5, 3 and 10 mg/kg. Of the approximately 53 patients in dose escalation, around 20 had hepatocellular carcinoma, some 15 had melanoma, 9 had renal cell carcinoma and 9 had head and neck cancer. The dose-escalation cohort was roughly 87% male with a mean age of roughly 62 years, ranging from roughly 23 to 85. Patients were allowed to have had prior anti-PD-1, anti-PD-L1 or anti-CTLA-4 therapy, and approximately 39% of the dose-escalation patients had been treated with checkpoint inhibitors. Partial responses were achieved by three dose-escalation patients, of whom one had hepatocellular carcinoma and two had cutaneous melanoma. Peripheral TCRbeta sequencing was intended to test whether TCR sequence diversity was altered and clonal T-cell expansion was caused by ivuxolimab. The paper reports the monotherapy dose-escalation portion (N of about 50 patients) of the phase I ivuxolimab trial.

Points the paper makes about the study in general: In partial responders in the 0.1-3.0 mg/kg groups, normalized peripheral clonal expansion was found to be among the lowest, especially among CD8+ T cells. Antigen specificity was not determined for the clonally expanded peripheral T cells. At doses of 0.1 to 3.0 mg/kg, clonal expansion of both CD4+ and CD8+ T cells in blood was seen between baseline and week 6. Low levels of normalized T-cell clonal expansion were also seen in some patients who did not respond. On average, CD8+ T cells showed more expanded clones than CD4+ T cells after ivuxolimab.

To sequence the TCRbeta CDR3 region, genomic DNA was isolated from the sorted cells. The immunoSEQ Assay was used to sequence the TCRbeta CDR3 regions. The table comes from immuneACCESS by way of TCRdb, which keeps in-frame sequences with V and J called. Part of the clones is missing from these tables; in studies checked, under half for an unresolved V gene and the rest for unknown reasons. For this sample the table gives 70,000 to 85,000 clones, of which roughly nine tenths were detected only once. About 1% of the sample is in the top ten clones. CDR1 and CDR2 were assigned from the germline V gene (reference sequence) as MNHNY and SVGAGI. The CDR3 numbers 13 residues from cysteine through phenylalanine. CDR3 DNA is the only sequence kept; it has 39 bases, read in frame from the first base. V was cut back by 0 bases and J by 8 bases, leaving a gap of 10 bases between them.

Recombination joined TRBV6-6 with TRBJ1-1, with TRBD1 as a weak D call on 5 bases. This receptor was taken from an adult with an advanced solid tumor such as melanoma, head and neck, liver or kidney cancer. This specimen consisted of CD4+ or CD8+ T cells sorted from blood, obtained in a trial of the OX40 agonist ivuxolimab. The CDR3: CASSYSTRGEAFF. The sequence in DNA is TGTGCCAGCAGTTACTCGACGAGGGGCGAAGCTTTCTTT.